The 7 T cell receptor beta chains below were found in one sample sequenced in a study of T cell responses to AZD1222 COVID-19 vaccine (dated by TCRdb to about 2021). The library was produced with the immunoSEQ multiplex PCR assay. Drawn from immuneACCESS, this table holds only the in-frame rearrangements with V and J called that TCRdb kept. Clones are partly lost; checked studies trace under half to an unresolved V gene and leave the rest unexplained. In this sample the table shows roughly 130,000 clones, approximately 88% of which occur a single time. The top ten constitute roughly 8% of the sample. This sample's time point label indicates: baseline before first vaccination. The sequenced sample was peripheral blood, obtained on day 0 of AZD1222 vaccination. The receptors originated from an adult in good health.

In this sample, this clone turned up once. The chain carries TRBV7-3 and TRBJ2-3, with 7 bases aligning to TRBD1. CDR3 length: 17 residues. V trimming: 3 bases; J trimming: 1 base; junction bases outside the gene matches: 10. Germline CDR1 is SGHTA and CDR2 is FQGTGA. The CDR3 DNA sequence: TGTGCCAGCAGCTTGACAGGGTCTCCTTTTCGCACAGATACGCAGTATTTT. Translating gives CASSLTGSPFRTDTQYF.

V usage is TRBV6-5 and J usage is TRBJ1-5; D remains unclear. The CDR3 runs to 13 residues. Germline CDR1 and CDR2: MNHEY and SVGAGI. V was clipped by 8 bases and J by 3 bases, with 11 bases between them. CDR3 nucleotides: TGTGCCAGCGGTCGGGTTTTCAATCAGCCCCAGCATTTT. As protein: CASGRVFNQPQHF.

The gene calls are TRBV7-9 and TRBJ2-7; tentatively, D is TRBD2 (6 bases). The CDR3 totals 13 residues. Between the trimmed V and J ends, which lost 7 bases and 6 bases, there was a span of 16 bases. Germline lookup yields CDR1 SEHNR and CDR2 FQNEAQ (reference sequence). The CDR3 is CASTPGQGGEQYF. CDR3 nucleotides: TGTGCCAGCACCCCTGGTCAGGGAGGCGAGCAGTACTTC.

The rearrangement joins TRBV12-3 or TRBV12-4 to TRBJ2-7; 7 nucleotides match TRBD1. This CDR3 comprises 13 residues. The V segment lost 5 bases and the J segment 5 bases; nucleotides outside the gene matches: 6. CDR3 region: CASSRQGRDEQYF. CDR3 coding DNA: TGTGCCAGCAGTCGACAGGGCCGGGACGAGCAGTACTTC.

The J gene is TRBJ1-1, the V gene TRBV11-2; D unclear. Trimming shortened V by 5 bases and J by 0 bases, and 10 bases separated the two germline ends. Germline CDR1 is SGHAT and CDR2 is FQNNGV. The CDR3 is 14 residues long. CDR3 loop: CASSLYPLNTEAFF. CDR3 nucleotides: TGTGCCAGCAGCCTATATCCCCTGAACACTGAAGCTTTCTTT.

This rearrangement joins TRBV5-4 to TRBJ2-1; 15 positions agree with TRBD2. The CDR3 totals 16 residues. The V segment lost 4 bases and the J segment 7 bases; nucleotides outside the gene matches: 6. Germline loops: CDR1 SGHNT, CDR2 YYREEE (reference sequence). The CDR3: CASSPGLAGGPNEQFF. CDR3 sequence (DNA): TGTGCCAGCAGCCCTGGACTAGCGGGGGGGCCGAATGAGCAGTTCTTC.

The rearrangement links TRBV7-9 to TRBJ2-5; TRBD1 matches at 7 bases. The J segment lost 5 bases and the V segment lost 5 bases, leaving 5 bases of the junction unmatched. The CDR3 length is 13 residues. The germline V gene has CDR1 SEHNR and CDR2 FQNEAQ (reference sequence). CDR3 amino acids: CASSHNRGETQYF. The CDR3 DNA reads TGTGCCAGCAGCCACAACAGGGGTGAGACCCAGTACTTC.